The T cell receptor (beta chain) described here comes from a study of PD-1 blockade in classical Hodgkin lymphoma. V shed 4 bases and J 3 bases; nucleotides not matched to a gene: 12. The germline V gene has CDR1 SGDLS and CDR2 YYNGEE. The CDR3 covers 17 residues. The sample's time point: cycle 4 day 1 (C4D1), after more than five weeks of nivolumab. Each of the patients experienced relapse following autologous stem cell transplantation, and their brentuximab vedotin exposure differed. Sequenced by immunoSEQ multiplex PCR; TCRdb stores in-frame clones only, minus some. The sample records tens of thousands of clones, 81% being singletons.

Source: peripheral blood mononuclear cells (PBMCs), taken before the fourth cycle of nivolumab. The chain carries TRBV9 and TRBJ1-1; 10 nucleotides line up with TRBD1. This TCR came from a human donor with classical Hodgkin lymphoma. CDR3 sequence reads: CASSPWDRGAGYTEAFF. CDR3 nucleotides: TGTGCCAGCAGCCCCTGGGACAGGGGCGCCGGTTACACTGAAGCTTTCTTT.